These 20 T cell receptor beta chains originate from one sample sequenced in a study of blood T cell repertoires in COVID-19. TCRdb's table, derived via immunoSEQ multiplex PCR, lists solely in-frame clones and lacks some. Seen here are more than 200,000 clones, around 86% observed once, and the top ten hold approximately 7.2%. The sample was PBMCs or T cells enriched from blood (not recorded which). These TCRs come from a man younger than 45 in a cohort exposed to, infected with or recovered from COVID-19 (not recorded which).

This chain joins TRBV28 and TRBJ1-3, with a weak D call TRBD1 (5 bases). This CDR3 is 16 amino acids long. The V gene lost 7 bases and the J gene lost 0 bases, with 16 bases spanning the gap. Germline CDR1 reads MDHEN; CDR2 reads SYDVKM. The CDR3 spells CASTVLGANSGNTIYF. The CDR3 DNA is TGTGCCAGCACCGTCCTAGGGGCCAACTCTGGAAACACCATATATTTT.

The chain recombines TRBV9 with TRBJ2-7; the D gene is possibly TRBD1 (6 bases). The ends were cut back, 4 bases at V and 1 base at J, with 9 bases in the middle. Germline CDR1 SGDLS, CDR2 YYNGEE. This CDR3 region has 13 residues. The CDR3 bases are TGTGCCAGCAGCCCCCAGGGGTCCTACGAGCAGTACTTC. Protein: CASSPQGSYEQYF. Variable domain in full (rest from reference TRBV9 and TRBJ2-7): DSGVTQTPKHLITATGQRVTLRCSPRSGDLSVYWYQQSLDQGLQFLIQYYNGEERAKGNILERFSAQQFPDLHSELNLSSLELGDSALYFCASSPQGSYEQYFGPGTRLTVT.

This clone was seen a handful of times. The CDR3 region has the DNA TGTGCCAGCAGTCAAGCTGGGACAGGTTCCAATCAGCCCCAGCATTTT. Translated, it gives CASSQAGTGSNQPQHF. J is TRBJ1-5 and V is TRBV6-2 or TRBV6-3, with 8 bases fitting TRBD1. The CDR3 extends over 16 amino acids. Germline loops: CDR1 MNHEY, CDR2 SVGEGT. The ends lost 5 bases at V and 3 bases at J; junction bases unmatched: 9.

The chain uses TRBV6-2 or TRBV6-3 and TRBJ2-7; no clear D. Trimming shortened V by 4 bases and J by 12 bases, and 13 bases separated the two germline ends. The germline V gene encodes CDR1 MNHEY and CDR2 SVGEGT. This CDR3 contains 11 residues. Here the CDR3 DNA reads TGTGCCAGCAGTTCAACTTCTGGTCCGTACTTC. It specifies CASSSTSGPYF.

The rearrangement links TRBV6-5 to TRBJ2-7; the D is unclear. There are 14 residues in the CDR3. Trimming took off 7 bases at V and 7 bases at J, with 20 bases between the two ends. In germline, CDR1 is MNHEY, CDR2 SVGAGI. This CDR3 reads CASKADGGFEEQYF. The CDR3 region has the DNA TGTGCCAGCAAAGCAGACGGCGGTTTTGAGGAGCAGTACTTC.

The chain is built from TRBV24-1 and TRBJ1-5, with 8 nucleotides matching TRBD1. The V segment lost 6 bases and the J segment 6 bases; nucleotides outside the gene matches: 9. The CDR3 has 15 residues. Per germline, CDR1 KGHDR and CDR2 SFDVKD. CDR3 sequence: CATSLGQGNGQPQHF. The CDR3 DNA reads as TGTGCCACCAGTCTCGGACAGGGAAACGGTCAGCCCCAGCATTTT.

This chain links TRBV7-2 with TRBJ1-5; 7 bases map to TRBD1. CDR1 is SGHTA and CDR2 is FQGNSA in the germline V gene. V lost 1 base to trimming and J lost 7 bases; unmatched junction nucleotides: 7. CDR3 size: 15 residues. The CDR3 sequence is CASSLVSGGEQPQHF. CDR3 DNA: TGTGCCAGCAGCTTAGTGTCAGGGGGAGAGCAGCCCCAGCATTTT.

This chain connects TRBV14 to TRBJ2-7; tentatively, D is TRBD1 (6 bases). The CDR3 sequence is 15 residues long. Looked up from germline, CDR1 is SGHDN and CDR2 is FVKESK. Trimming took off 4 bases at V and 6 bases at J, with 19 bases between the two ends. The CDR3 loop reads CASSLQPGQIFEQYF. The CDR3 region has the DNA TGTGCCAGCAGCCTACAACCGGGACAAATTTTCGAGCAGTACTTC.

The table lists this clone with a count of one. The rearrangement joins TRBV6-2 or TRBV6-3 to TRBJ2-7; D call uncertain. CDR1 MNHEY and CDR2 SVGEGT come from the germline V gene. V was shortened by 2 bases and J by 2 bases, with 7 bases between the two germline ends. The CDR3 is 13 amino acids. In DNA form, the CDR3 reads TGTGCCAGCAGTTACGCTCAGGCCTACGAGCAGTACTTC. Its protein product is CASSYAQAYEQYF.

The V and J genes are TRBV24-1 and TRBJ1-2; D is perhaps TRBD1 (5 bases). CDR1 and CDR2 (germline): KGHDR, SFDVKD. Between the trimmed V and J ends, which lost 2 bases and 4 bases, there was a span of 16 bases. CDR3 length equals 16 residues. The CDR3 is CATSDYAGRGSYGYTF. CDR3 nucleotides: TGTGCCACCAGTGATTATGCGGGGAGGGGCTCCTATGGCTACACCTTC.

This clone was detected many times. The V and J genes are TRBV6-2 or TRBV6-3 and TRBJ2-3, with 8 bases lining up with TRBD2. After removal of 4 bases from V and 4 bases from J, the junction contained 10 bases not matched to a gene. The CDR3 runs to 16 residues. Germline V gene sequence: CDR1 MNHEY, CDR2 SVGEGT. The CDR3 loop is CASSFSAGDSADTQYF. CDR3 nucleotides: TGTGCCAGCAGTTTCTCAGCGGGAGACTCCGCAGATACGCAGTATTTT.

The CDR3 nucleotides read TGTGCCAGCAGAAGCAAGACAGGGCGGGAGAACACTGAAGCTTTCTTT. Its protein product is CASRSKTGRENTEAFF. The chain employs TRBV19 and TRBJ1-1; 7 bases agree with TRBD1. In germline, CDR1 is LNHDA, CDR2 SQIVND (reference sequence). Trimming at V came to 9 bases and at J to 1 base, leaving 14 bases not matched to a gene. The CDR3 consists of 16 residues.

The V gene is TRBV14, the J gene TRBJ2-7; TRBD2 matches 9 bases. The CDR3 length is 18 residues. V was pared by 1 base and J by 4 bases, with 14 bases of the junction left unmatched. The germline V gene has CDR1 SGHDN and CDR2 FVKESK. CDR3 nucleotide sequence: TGTGCCAGCAGCCAAGTGTACTCCGGCGGGAGGGCCCAATACGAGCAGTACTTC. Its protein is CASSQVYSGGRAQYEQYF.

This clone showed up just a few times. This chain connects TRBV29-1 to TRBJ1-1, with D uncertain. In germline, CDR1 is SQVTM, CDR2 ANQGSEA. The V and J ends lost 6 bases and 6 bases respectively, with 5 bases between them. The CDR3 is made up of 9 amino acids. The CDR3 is CSVSAEAFF. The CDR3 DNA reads TGCAGCGTAAGCGCTGAAGCTTTCTTT.

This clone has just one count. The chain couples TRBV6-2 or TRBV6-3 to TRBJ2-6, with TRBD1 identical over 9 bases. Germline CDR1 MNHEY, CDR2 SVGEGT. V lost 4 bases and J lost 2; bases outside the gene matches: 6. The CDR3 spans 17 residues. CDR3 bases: TGTGCCAGCAGTTCCGGGACAGGGACTGCTGGGGCCAACGTCCTGACTTTC. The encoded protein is CASSSGTGTAGANVLTF.

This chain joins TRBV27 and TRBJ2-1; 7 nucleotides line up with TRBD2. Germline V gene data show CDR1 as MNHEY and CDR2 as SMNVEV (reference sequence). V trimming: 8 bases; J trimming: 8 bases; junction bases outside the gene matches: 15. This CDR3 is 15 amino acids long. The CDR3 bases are TGTGCCAGCGCCCTGCGTCATTGGCGGGAGTATGAGCAGTTCTTC. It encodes CASALRHWREYEQFF.

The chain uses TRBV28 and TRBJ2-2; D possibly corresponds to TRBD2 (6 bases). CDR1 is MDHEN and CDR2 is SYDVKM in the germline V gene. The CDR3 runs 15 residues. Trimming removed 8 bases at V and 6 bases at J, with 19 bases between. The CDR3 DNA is TGTGCCAGCGCTCCCCCCGGGACTGGCGCCGGGGAGCTGTTTTTT. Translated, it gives CASAPPGTGAGELFF.

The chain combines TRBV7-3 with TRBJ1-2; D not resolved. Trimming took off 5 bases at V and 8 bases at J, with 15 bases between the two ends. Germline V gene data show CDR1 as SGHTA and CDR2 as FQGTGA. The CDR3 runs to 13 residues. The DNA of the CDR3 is TGTGCCAGCAGCCCATTCGGGAGTGGGGGCTACACCTTC. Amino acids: CASSPFGSGGYTF.

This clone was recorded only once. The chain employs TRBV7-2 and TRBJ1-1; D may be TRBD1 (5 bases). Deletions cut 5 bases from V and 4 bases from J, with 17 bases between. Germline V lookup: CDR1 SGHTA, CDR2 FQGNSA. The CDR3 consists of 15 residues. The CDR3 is CASSPEKGRITEAFF. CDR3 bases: TGTGCCAGCAGCCCAGAAAAGGGGCGCATCACTGAAGCTTTCTTT.

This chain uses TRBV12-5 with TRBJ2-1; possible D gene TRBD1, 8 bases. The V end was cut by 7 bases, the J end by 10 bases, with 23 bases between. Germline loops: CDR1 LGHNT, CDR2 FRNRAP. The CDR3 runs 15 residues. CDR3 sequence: CASVPRDSQGGEQFF. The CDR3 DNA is TGTGCTAGTGTCCCTCGGGACTCACAGGGGGGGGAGCAGTTCTTC.